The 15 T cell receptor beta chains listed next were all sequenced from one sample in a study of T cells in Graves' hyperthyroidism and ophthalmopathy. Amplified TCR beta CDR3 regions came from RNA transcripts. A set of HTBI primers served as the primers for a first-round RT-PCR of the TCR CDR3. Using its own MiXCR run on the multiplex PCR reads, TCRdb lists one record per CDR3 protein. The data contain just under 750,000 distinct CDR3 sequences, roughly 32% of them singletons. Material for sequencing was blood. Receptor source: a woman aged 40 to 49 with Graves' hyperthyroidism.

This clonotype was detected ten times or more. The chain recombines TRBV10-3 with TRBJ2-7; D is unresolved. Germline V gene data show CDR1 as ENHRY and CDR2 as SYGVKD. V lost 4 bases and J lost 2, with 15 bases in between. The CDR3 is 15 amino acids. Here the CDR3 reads CAISGATQTPYEQYF. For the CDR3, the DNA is TGTGCCATCAGTGGGGCAACGCAAACGCCCTACGAGCAGTACTTC.

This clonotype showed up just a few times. CDR3 DNA: TGTGCCAGCAGCTTAATTGACAGCTCCTACGAGCAGTACTTC. Protein sequence: CASSLIDSSYEQYF. The chain combines TRBV7-9 with TRBJ2-7; a weak D match, TRBD1 (5 bases). Trimming removed 2 bases at V and 0 bases at J, with 8 bases between. The germline CDR1 and CDR2 sequences are SEHNR and FQNEAQ (reference sequence). The CDR3 runs to 14 residues. The full variable domain, completed using reference TRBV7-9 and TRBJ2-7, is DTGVSQNPRHKITKRGQNVTFRCDPISEHNRLYWYRQTLGQGPEFLTYFQNEAQLEKSRLLSDRFSAERPKGSFSTLEIQRTEQGDSAMYLCASSLIDSSYEQYFGPGTRLTVT.

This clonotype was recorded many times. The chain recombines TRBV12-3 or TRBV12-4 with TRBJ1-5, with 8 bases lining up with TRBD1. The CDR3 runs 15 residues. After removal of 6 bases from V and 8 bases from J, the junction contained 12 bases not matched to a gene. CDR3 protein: CASRLGQGAAEPQHF. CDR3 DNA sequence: TGTGCCAGCAGACTAGGACAGGGAGCAGCTGAGCCCCAGCATTTT.

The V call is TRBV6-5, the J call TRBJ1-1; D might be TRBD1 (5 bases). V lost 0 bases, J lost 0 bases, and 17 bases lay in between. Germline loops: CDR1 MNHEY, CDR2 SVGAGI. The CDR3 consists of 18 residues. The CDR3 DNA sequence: TGTGCCAGCAGTTACTCGAGCGAAGGGGCAGAAATGAACACTGAAGCTTTCTTT. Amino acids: CASSYSSEGAEMNTEAFF.

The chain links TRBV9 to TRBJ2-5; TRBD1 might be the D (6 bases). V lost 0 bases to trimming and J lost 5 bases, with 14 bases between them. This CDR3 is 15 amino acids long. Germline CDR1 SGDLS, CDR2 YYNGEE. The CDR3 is CASSVAGGRRETQYF. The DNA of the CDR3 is TGTGCCAGCAGCGTAGCTGGGGGCCGTAGGGAGACCCAGTACTTC.

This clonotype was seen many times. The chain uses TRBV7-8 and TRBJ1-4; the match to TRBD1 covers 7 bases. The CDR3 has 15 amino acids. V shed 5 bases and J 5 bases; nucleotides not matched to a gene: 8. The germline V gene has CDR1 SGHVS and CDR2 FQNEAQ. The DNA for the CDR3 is TGTGCCAGCAGCCCAGACAGGGTCGGAAATGAAAAACTGTTTTTT. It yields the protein CASSPDRVGNEKLFF.

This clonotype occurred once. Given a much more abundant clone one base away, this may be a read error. CDR3 protein: CASSGETYEQYF. CDR3 coding DNA: TGTGCCAGCAGCGGGGAGACCTACGAGCAGTACTTC. This chain connects TRBV7-3 to TRBJ2-7; possibly TRBD2 for D (5 bases). Trimming took 5 bases from V and 2 from J, leaving 7 bases between them. Germline-derived CDR1 and CDR2 are SGHTA and FQGTGA. The CDR3 consists of 12 residues. Full variable domain (remainder filled in from reference TRBV7-3 and TRBJ2-7): GAGVSQTPSNKVTEKGKYVELRCDPISGHTALYWYRQSLGQGPEFLIYFQGTGAADDSGLPNDRFFAVRPEGSVSTLKIQRTERGDSAVYLCASSGETYEQYFGPGTRLTVT.

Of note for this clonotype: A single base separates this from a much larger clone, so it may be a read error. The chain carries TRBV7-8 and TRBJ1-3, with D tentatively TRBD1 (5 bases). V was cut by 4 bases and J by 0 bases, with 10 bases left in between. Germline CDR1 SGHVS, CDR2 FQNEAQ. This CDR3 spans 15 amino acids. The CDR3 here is CASSSSGASGNTIYF. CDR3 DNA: TGTGCCAGCAGCTCAAGCGGGGCCTCTGGAAACACCATATATTTT. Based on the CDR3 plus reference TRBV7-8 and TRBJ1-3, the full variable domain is GAGVSQSPRYKVAKRGQDVALRCDPISGHVSLFWYQQALGQGPEFLTYFQNEAQLDKSGLPSDRFFAERPEGSVSTLKIQRTQQEDSAVYLCASSSSGASGNTIYFGEGSWLTVV.

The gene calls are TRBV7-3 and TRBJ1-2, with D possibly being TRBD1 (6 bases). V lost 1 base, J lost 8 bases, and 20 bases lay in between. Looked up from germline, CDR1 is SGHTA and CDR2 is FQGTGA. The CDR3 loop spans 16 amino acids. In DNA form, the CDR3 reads TGTGCCAGCAGCTTAATAGGTCTCAGGGGTGTCGCGGGCTACACCTTC. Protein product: CASSLIGLRGVAGYTF.

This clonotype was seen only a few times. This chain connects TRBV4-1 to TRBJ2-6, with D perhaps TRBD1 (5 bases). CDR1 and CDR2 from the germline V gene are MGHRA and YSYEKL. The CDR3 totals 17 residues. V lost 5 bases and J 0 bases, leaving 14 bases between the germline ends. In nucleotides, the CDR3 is TGCGCCAGCAGCGACAGAGCTACCTTCTCTGGGGCCAACGTCCTGACTTTC. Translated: CASSDRATFSGANVLTF.

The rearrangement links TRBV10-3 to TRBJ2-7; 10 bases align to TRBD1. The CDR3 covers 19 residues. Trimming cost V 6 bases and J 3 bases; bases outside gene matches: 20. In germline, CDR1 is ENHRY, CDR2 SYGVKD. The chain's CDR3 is CAISGPGTGDGGLFYEQYF. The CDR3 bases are TGTGCCATCAGCGGTCCCGGGACAGGGGATGGGGGTCTATTCTACGAGCAGTACTTC.

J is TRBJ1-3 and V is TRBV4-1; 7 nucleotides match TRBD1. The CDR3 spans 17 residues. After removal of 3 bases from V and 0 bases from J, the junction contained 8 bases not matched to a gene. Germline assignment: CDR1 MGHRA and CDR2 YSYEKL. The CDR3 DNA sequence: TGCGCCAGCAGCCAGACGGCACAGGGGCTCTCTGGAAACACCATATATTTT. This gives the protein CASSQTAQGLSGNTIYF.

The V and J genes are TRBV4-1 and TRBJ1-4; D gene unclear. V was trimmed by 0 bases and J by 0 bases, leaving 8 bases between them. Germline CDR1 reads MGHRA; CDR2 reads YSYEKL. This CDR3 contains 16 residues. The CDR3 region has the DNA TGCGCCAGCAGCCAAGATCTGTCAACAACTAATGAAAAACTGTTTTTT. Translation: CASSQDLSTTNEKLFF.

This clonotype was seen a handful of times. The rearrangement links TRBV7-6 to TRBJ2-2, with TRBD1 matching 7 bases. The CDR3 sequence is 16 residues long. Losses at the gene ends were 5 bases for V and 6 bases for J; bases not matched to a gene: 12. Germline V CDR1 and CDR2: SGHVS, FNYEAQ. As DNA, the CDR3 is TGTGCCAGCAGCCCCTACCCTGGGCAGGGGGCCGGGGAGCTGTTTTTT. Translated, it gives CASSPYPGQGAGELFF.

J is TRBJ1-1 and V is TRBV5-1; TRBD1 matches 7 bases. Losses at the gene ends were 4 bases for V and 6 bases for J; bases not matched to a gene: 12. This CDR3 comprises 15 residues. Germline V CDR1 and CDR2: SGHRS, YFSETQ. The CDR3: CASSNPDRDSAEAFF. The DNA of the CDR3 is TGCGCCAGCAGCAACCCCGACAGGGACAGCGCTGAAGCTTTCTTT.